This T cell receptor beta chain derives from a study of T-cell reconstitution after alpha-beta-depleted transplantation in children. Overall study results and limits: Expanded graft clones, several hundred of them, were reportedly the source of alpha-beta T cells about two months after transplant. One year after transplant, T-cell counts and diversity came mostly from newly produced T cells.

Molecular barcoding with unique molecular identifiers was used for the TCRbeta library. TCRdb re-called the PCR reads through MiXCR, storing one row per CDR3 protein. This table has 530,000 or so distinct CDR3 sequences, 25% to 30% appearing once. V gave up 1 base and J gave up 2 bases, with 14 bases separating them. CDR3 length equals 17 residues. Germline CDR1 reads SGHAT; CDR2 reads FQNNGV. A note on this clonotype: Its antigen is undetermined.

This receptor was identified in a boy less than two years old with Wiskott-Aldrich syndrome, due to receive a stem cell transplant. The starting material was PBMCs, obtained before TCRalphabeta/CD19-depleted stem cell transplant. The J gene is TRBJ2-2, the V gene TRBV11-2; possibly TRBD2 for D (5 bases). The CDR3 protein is CASSLVATRGNTGELFF. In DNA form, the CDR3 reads TGTGCCAGCAGCTTAGTAGCCACTCGGGGAAACACCGGGGAGCTGTTTTTT.